The 6 T cell receptor beta chains below all came from one sample that was sequenced in a study of CD8+ T cells in alopecia areata. Isolated RNA was reverse transcribed into cDNA used as the sequencing template. Profiled with immunoSEQ multiplex PCR; TCRdb holds only in-frame clones, not every one. The sample has under 130,000 clones, roughly 50% seen once. Sequenced: CD4+ T cells sorted from blood. Receptors were obtained from a human donor in good health.

The chain uses TRBV6-1 and TRBJ1-2; D gene uncertain. Germline CDR1 is MNHNS and CDR2 is SASEGT. CDR3 size: 10 residues. V lost 6 bases to trimming and J lost 5 bases, with 4 bases between them. CDR3 sequence (DNA): TGTGCCAGCAGATTATATGGCTACACCTTC. This sequence encodes CASRLYGYTF.

The chain carries TRBV7-2 and TRBJ2-7; 8 positions match TRBD1. The ends lost 5 bases at V and 7 bases at J; junction bases unmatched: 4. CDR1 is SGHTA, CDR2 FQGNSA, per germline. There are 12 residues in the CDR3. The CDR3 loop is CASSQGAREQYF. The CDR3 DNA reads TGTGCCAGCAGCCAGGGGGCTCGGGAGCAGTACTTC.

The chain is built from TRBV27 and TRBJ2-7, with D tentatively TRBD1 or TRBD2 (5 bases each). The CDR3 is made up of 15 amino acids. V was clipped by 6 bases and J by 1 base, with 16 bases between them. Germline values: CDR1 MNHEY, CDR2 SMNVEV (reference sequence). DNA for the CDR3: TGTGCCAGCAGCAGAGGGACGGACAAATCCTACGAGCAGTACTTC. Residues: CASSRGTDKSYEQYF.

This clone was seen more than once but under ten times. The chain carries TRBV18 and TRBJ2-7; D not resolved. The V end lost 0 bases, the J end lost 2 bases, and 5 bases lay between the germline ends. The CDR3 loop spans 13 amino acids. Germline V lookup: CDR1 KGHSH, CDR2 LQKENI. The CDR3 sequence: CASSPPGTYEQYF. The CDR3 nucleotides read TGTGCCAGCTCACCACCCGGAACCTACGAGCAGTACTTC.

This sequence joins TRBV5-1 and TRBJ1-1; tentative D call: TRBD1 (5 bases). The germline gives CDR1 SGHRS, CDR2 YFSETQ. The CDR3 has 13 residues. The ends were cut back, 5 bases at V and 2 bases at J, with 10 bases in the middle. CDR3 sequence reads: CASSFTGNTEAFF. In nucleotides, the CDR3 is TGCGCCAGCAGTTTTACAGGTAACACTGAAGCTTTCTTT.

This chain joins TRBV10-3 and TRBJ1-1; D not certain. Germline loops: CDR1 ENHRY, CDR2 SYGVKD. The CDR3 consists of 15 residues. The V end lost 2 bases, the J end lost 2 bases, and 12 bases lay between the germline ends. CDR3 loop: CAISEGSGLNTEAFF. CDR3 coding DNA: TGTGCCATCAGTGAGGGTTCGGGTTTAAACACTGAAGCTTTCTTT.